This TCR beta chain comes out of a study of beta chain features in type 1 diabetes. About the research overall: Patients looked much like healthy donors when it came to age, gender and cell yields.

Only one heparinised blood draw was taken per donor, and its volume averaged approximately 120 mL. It was via CD45RO/CCR7/CD25/CD127/CD95/CD27 that CD4+ naive, central memory, regulatory and stem cell-like memory cells were sorted. This clone has just a few counts. Its antigen is not identified. Study-level points and caveats: For patients, the naive, central memory and Treg TCRB repertoires appeared more alike than for healthy donors.

The sequenced template was cDNA made from the entire isolated RNA. Generated by immunoSEQ multiplex PCR, the TCRdb table keeps only in-frame clones and is missing some. The profile shows over 700,000 clones, 17% of them singletons. The V gene lost 2 bases and the J gene lost 9 bases, with 10 bases spanning the gap. Germline CDR1 SGHTA, CDR2 FQGNSA. There are 12 residues in the CDR3. The TCR originated in a woman younger than 30 in good health. This chain joins TRBV7-2 and TRBJ1-2; no reliable D call. The sample consisted of naive CD4+ T cells from blood. CDR3 DNA: TGTGCCAGCAGCTTAACCCCCCTCCGCTACACCTTC. Encoded protein: CASSLTPLRYTF.